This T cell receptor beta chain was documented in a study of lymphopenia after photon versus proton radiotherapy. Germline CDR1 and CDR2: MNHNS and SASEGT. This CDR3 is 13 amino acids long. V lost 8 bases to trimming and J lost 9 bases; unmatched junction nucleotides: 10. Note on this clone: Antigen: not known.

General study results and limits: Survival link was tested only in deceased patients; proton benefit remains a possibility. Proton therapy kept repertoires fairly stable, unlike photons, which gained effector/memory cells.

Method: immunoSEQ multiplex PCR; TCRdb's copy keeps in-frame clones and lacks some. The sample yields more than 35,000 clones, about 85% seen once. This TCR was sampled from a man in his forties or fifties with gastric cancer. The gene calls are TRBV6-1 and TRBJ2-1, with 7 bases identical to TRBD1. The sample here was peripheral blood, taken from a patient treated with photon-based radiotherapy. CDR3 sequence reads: CASRDRGPIEQFF. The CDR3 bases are TGTGCCAGCCGGGACAGAGGTCCCATTGAGCAGTTCTTC.